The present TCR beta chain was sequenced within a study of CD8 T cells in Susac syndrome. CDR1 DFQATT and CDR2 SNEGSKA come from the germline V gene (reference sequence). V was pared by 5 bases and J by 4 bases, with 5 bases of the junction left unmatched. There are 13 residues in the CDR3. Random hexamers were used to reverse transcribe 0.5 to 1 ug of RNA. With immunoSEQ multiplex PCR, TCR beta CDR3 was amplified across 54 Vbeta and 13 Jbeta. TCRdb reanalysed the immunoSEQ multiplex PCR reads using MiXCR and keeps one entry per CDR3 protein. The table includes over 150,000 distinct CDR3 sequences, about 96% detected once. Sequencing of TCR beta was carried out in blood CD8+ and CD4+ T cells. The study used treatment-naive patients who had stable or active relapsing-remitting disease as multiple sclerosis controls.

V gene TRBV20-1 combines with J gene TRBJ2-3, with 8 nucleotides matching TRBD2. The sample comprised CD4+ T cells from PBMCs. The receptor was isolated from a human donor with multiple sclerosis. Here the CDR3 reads CSAPRTSSDTQYF. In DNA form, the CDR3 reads TGCAGTGCTCCCCGGACTAGCTCAGATACGCAGTATTTT.